These T cell receptor beta chains were read from a single sample in a study of beta chain features in type 1 diabetes. Here immunoSEQ multiplex PCR was the method, and the copy in TCRdb shows in-frame clones only, minus some. Of under 950,000 clones listed, roughly 16% are singletons. The sample was naive CD4+ T cells from blood. The receptor source for this set is a woman younger than 35 in good health. Both conserved end residues are part of each CDR3. D genes are given only for firm matches. Clone sizes are given selectively: once, few, many, or a class where the clone is expanded.

v_gene	d_gene	j_gene	abundance	CDR3nt	CDR3aa
TRBV15	-	TRBJ2-5	few	TGTGCCACCAGCAGAGATCTGGTCAGGGAGACCCAGTACTTC	CATSRDLVRETQYF
TRBV4-3	-	TRBJ1-4	once	TGCGCCAGCAGCCAAGAAAAGGGTAATGAAAAACTGTTTTTT	CASSQEKGNEKLFF
TRBV7-9	-	TRBJ2-1	-	TGTGCCAGCAGCTTATCCGGGGCTCCGGACCATGAGCAGTTCTTC	CASSLSGAPDHEQFF
TRBV18	-	TRBJ1-4	-	TGTGCCAGCTCACCAAACAGGGAAACTGTTGAAAAACTGTTTTTT	CASSPNRETVEKLFF
TRBV2	-	TRBJ1-5	-	TGTGCCAGCACCGGGCTCAGAAGCAATCAGCCCCAGCATTTT	CASTGLRSNQPQHF
TRBV11-3	-	TRBJ2-7	few	TGTGCCAGCAGCTTAAATCGGGAAGTGACCTACGAGCAGTACTTC	CASSLNREVTYEQYF
TRBV7-6	TRBD1	TRBJ2-5	-	TGTGCCAGCAGCTTTCAGGGGGCGCGTGAGACCCAGTACTTC	CASSFQGARETQYF
TRBV9	-	TRBJ2-4	few	TGTGCCAGCAGCGTAGCGGGGGTGGAGGGCATTCAGTACTTC	CASSVAGVEGIQYF
TRBV6-5	TRBD1	TRBJ1-3	-	TGTGCCAGCAGAAGGACAGGGGACTCTGGAAACACCATATATTTT	CASRRTGDSGNTIYF
TRBV5-4	-	TRBJ2-1	few	TGTGCCAGCAATCGGGGTTCGGGCTACAATGAGCAGTTCTTC	CASNRGSGYNEQFF
TRBV19	-	TRBJ1-2	-	TGTGCCAGTACCACCAACTATGGCTACACCTTC	CASTTNYGYTF
TRBV28	TRBD1	TRBJ2-5	few	TGTGCCAGCAGTTTGCTCACAGGGGACCTTGGGGAGACCCAGTACTTC	CASSLLTGDLGETQYF
TRBV7-2	-	TRBJ1-3	few	TGTGCCAGCGCAAGGGATTTACTCGGGAACACCATATATTTT	CASARDLLGNTIYF
TRBV6-5	TRBD1	TRBJ1-1	few	TGTGCCAGCAGTTATTCAGGGGGGGCCACTGAAGCTTTCTTT	CASSYSGGATEAFF
TRBV4-1	-	TRBJ2-1	-	TGCGCCAGCAGCCAAGATCGGGGAAGCACCTACAATGAGCAGTTCTTC	CASSQDRGSTYNEQFF
TRBV25-1	-	TRBJ1-5	few	TGTGCCAGCAGTGAACGTAGCAATCAGCCCCAGCATTTT	CASSERSNQPQHF
TRBV18	TRBD1	TRBJ2-2	few	TGTGCCAGCTCACCGCCGACAGGGTCATTTGTAACCGGGGAGCTGTTTTTT	CASSPPTGSFVTGELFF
TRBV10-3	TRBD2	TRBJ2-5	few	TGTGCCACCATACGACTAGCGGGAGATGAGACCCAGTACTTC	CATIRLAGDETQYF
TRBV5-4	TRBD1	TRBJ1-1	few	TGTGCCAGCAGCTCCCAAGGGGGCGAAGCTTTCTTT	CASSSQGGEAFF
TRBV7-2	-	TRBJ2-5	-	TGTGCCAGCAGCTTCGACAATTGGGAGACCCAGTACTTC	CASSFDNWETQYF
TRBV4-2	-	TRBJ1-5	few	TGTGCCAGCAGTCTAGACAGTAGCAATCAGCCCCAGCATTTT	CASSLDSSNQPQHF
TRBV7-2	TRBD2	TRBJ2-7	-	TGTGCCAGCAGCTTAGTTCAGACTAGCGGGTGGTCCGGGTACGAGCAGTACTTC	CASSLVQTSGWSGYEQYF
TRBV10-2	-	TRBJ2-1	-	TGCGCCAGCAGTTCTGGATTTGGGAACTACAATGAGCAGTTCTTC	CASSSGFGNYNEQFF
TRBV28	TRBD2	TRBJ2-1	-	TGTGCCAGCAGTGGGACTAGTAATGAGCAGTTCTTC	CASSGTSNEQFF
TRBV18	-	TRBJ2-3	-	TGTGCCAGCTCACGCTGGACAGATACGCAGTATTTT	CASSRWTDTQYF
TRBV7-6	TRBD1	TRBJ2-6	few	TGTGCCAGCAGCTCAGACAGGGCTGGGGCCAACGTCCTGACTTTC	CASSSDRAGANVLTF
TRBV28	TRBD1	TRBJ2-5	few	TGTGCCAGCAGCCCCAACTCCATCGACAGGGTCTCTGGGACCCAGTACTTC	CASSPNSIDRVSGTQYF
TRBV5-1	TRBD2	TRBJ2-3	once	TGCGCCAGCAGCTTGGGGACTAGCGGAAACACAGATACGCAGTATTTT	CASSLGTSGNTDTQYF
TRBV5-1	-	TRBJ2-3	few	TGCGCCAGCAGCTTGGAGTCTAGCGAATACACAGATACGCAGTATTTT	CASSLESSEYTDTQYF
TRBV9	-	TRBJ1-2	few	TGTGCCAGCACCTCTTATGGGTCCGGAAACTATGGCTACACCTTC	CASTSYGSGNYGYTF
TRBV7-2	-	TRBJ2-3	-	TGTGCCAGCAGCTTACAGGGTTACACAGATACGCAGTATTTT	CASSLQGYTDTQYF
TRBV7-9	TRBD1	TRBJ1-1	few	TGTGCCAGCAGCCCAGGGGGCCAACAGGGGCTGAACACTGAAGCTTTCTTT	CASSPGGQQGLNTEAFF
TRBV15	-	TRBJ2-7	-	TGTGCCACCAGCAGCCGCAAGGGTAGCGGCAACTACGAGCAGTACTTC	CATSSRKGSGNYEQYF
TRBV28	TRBD2	TRBJ2-1	-	TGTGCCAGCAGTTTGACGTTGGGGACTAGCGTCTACAATGAGCAGTTCTTC	CASSLTLGTSVYNEQFF
TRBV5-4	TRBD1	TRBJ2-2	few	TGTGCCAGCAGCTCTTACAGGGGTTCACGAACCGGGGAGCTGTTTTTT	CASSSYRGSRTGELFF
TRBV10-1	TRBD2	TRBJ2-7	few	TGCGCCAGCAGTGAGTCGTTGCGGGAGCCCTACGAGCAGTACTTC	CASSESLREPYEQYF
TRBV5-4	-	TRBJ2-5	few	TGTGCCAGCAGCCACGAGTGGGGAGAGACCCAGTACTTC	CASSHEWGETQYF
TRBV7-8	-	TRBJ2-1	few	TGTGCCAGCAGCTTAGATTTCGGGGACAATGAGCAGTTCTTC	CASSLDFGDNEQFF
TRBV18	TRBD2	TRBJ2-1	-	TGTGCCAGCTCACCGGTCCGACTAGCGGGAGGCTTAGTCTACAATGAGCAGTTCTTC	CASSPVRLAGGLVYNEQFF
TRBV7-9	-	TRBJ2-7	few	TGTGCCAGCAGCCCCGACCTGGGGGCCTACGAGCAGTACTTC	CASSPDLGAYEQYF
TRBV2	-	TRBJ1-1	-	TGTGCCAGCAGTGAAGCGGCAGGGAACACTGAAGCTTTCTTT	CASSEAAGNTEAFF
TRBV18	TRBD2	TRBJ2-7	-	TGTGCCAGCTCACCTAGGACTAGCGATACGGGCGAGCAGTACTTC	CASSPRTSDTGEQYF
TRBV5-1	TRBD2	TRBJ2-1	-	TGCGCCAGCAGCTCGGGGGGTATAGAGGGCAATGAGCAGTTCTTC	CASSSGGIEGNEQFF
TRBV19	-	TRBJ2-3	-	-	CASSIFWRASDTQYF
TRBV20-1	-	TRBJ2-3	few	TGCAGTGCTGATAGCCCAGATACGCAGTATTTT	CSADSPDTQYF
TRBV21-1	-	TRBJ1-1	-	TGTGCCAGCAGCTCAAGTCACGGATCCACCGAAGCTTTCTTT	CASSSSHGSTEAFF
TRBV9	-	TRBJ1-1	few	TGTGCCAGCAGCGTAGCCGACAGCATGAACACTGGGGCTTTCTTT	CASSVADSMNTGAFF
TRBV14	-	TRBJ2-3	-	TGTGCCAGCAGCCAACACACAGATACGCAGTATTTT	CASSQHTDTQYF
TRBV6-6	-	TRBJ2-7	few	TGTGCCAGCAGTTATGGTGACGAGCAGTACTTC	CASSYGDEQYF
TRBV7-6	TRBD2	TRBJ2-3	-	TGTGCCATCAGGGGGACTAGCGGGAGTACGCAGTATTTT	CAIRGTSGSTQYF
TRBV10-3	-	TRBJ1-5	-	TGTGCCATCAGTGAGATGGGTCATCGCAATCAGCCCCAGCATTTT	CAISEMGHRNQPQHF
TRBV10-3	-	TRBJ2-1	few	TGTGCCTCCCAAAGCGGGTGGCCTGGCAATGAGCAGTTCTTC	CASQSGWPGNEQFF
TRBV10-3	-	TRBJ2-2	-	TGTGCCATCGGTCCGGCGAACACCGGGGAGCTGTTTTTT	CAIGPANTGELFF